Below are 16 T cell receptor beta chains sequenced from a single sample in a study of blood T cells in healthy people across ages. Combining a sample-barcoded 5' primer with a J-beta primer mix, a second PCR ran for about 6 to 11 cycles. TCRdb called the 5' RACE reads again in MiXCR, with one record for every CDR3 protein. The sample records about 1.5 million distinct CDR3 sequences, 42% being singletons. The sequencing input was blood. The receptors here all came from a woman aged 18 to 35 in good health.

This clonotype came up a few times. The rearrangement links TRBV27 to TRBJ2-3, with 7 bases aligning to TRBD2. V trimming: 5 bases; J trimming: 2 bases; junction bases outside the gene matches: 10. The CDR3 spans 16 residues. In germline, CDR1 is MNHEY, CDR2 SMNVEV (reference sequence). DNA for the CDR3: TGTGCCAGCAGTCCTTTGGGGAGGGTCTACACAGATACGCAGTATTTT. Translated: CASSPLGRVYTDTQYF.

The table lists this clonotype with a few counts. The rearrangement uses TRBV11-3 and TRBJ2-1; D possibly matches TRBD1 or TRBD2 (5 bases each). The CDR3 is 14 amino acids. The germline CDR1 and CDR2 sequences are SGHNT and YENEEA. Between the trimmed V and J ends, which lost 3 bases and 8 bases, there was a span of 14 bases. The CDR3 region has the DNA TGTGCCAGCAGCTTTGACCGGGGCACCGATGAGCAGTTCTTC. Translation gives CASSFDRGTDEQFF.

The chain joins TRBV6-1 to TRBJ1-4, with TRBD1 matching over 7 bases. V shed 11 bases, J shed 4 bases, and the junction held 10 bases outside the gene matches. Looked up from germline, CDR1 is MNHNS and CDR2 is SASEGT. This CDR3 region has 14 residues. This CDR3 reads CAATPGQLNEKLFF. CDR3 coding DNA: TGTGCCGCAACCCCGGGACAGCTTAATGAAAAACTGTTTTTT.

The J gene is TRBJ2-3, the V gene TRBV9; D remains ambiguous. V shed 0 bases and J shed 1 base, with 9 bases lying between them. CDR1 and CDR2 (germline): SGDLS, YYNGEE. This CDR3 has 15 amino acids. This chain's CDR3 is CASSVESSRTDTQYF. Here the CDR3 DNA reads TGTGCCAGCAGCGTAGAGAGTAGTCGCACAGATACGCAGTATTTT.

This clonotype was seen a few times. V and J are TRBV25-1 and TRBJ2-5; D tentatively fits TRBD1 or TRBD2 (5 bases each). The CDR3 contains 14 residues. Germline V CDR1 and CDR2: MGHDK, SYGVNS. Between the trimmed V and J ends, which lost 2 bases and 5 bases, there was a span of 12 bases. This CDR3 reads CASSERPEGETQYF. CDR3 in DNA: TGTGCCAGCAGTGAACGTCCAGAGGGGGAGACCCAGTACTTC.

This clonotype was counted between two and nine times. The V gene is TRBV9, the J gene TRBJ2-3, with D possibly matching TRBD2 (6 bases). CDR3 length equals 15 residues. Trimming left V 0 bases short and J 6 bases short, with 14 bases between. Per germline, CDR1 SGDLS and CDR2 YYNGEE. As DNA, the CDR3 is TGTGCCAGCAGCGTAGGGGGGACTCCTCGGGATACGCAGTATTTT. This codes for CASSVGGTPRDTQYF. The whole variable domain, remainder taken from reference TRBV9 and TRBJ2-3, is DSGVTQTPKHLITATGQRVTLRCSPRSGDLSVYWYQQSLDQGLQFLIQYYNGEERAKGNILERFSAQQFPDLHSELNLSSLELGDSALYFCASSVGGTPRDTQYFGPGTRLTVL.

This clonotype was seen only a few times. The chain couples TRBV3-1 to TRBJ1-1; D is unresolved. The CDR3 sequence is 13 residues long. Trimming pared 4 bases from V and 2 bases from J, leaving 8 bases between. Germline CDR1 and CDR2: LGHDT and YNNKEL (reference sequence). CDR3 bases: TGTGCCAGCAGCCCTGCGGTAAACACTGAAGCTTTCTTT. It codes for CASSPAVNTEAFF.

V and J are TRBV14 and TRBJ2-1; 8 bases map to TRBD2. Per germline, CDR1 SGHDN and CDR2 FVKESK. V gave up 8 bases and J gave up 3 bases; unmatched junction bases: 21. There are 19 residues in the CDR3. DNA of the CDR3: TGTGCCAGCGGAACAACTAGCGGTGTATCTGTATCACACTACAATGAGCAGTTCTTC. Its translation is CASGTTSGVSVSHYNEQFF.

Here the CDR3 reads CASKAGTDTQYF. The CDR3 region has the DNA TGTGCCAGCAAGGCCGGCACAGATACGCAGTATTTT. The chain couples TRBV6-6 to TRBJ2-3; D ambiguous. Looked up from germline, CDR1 is MNHNY and CDR2 is SVGAGI (reference sequence). The CDR3 runs 12 residues. V lost 7 bases and J 1 base, leaving 6 bases between the germline ends.

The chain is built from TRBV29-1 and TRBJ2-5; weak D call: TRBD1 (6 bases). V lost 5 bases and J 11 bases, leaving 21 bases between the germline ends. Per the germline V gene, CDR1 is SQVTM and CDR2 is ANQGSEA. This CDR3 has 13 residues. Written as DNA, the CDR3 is TGCAGCGTTCTGACAGGCCATAGCGATGAGCAGTACTTC. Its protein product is CSVLTGHSDEQYF.

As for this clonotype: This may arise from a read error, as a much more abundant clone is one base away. The CDR3 here is CASSMGLADNEQFF. The CDR3 DNA is TGTGCCAGCAGCATGGGACTAGCGGACAATGAGCAGTTCTTC. The V and J genes are TRBV6-1 and TRBJ2-1; 11 bases are a match to TRBD2. With V trimmed by 6 bases and J by 5 bases, 3 bases remained unmatched. The CDR3 sequence is 14 residues long. Germline CDR1 is MNHNS and CDR2 is SASEGT.

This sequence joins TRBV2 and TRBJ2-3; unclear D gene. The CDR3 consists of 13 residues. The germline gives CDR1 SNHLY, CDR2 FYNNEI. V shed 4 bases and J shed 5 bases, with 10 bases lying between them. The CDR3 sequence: CASSVGPRDTQYF. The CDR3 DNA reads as TGTGCCAGCAGTGTCGGCCCTCGAGATACGCAGTATTTT.

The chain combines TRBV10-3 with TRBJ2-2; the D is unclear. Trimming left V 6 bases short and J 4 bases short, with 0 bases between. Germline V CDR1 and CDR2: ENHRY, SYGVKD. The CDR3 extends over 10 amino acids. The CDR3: CAISTGELFF. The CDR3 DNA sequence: TGTGCCATCAGCACCGGGGAGCTGTTTTTT.

For the CDR3, the DNA is TGCAGTGCCGACACTAGGTTAGCCTCAGAGACCCAGTACTTC. Translating gives CSADTRLASETQYF. The V call is TRBV20-1, the J call TRBJ2-7; tentatively, D is TRBD2 (5 bases). The tail of the sequence fits TRBJ2-5 better, so the J call may be wrong. The CDR3 is 14 amino acids. CDR1 and CDR2 from the germline V gene are DFQATT and SNEGSKA (reference sequence).

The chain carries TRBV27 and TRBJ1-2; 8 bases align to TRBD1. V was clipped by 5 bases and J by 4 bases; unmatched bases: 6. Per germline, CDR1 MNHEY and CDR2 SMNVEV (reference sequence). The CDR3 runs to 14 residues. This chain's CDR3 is CASSQSGTGYGYTF. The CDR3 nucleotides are TGTGCCAGCAGTCAGTCCGGGACAGGCTATGGCTACACCTTC.

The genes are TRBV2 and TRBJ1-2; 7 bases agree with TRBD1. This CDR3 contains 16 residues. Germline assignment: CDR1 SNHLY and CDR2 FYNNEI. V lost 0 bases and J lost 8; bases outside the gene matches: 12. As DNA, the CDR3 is TGTGCCAGCAGTGAAGCCTCTACGACAGGGACGGGAGGCTACACCTTC. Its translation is CASSEASTTGTGGYTF.